A single T cell receptor beta chain is shown here with its context. In its sample, this clonotype was seen a few times. No cognate antigen has been identified for it. The input lacks base qualities; no much larger clone sits a single base away. Libraries of naive CD8 T cells were built from approximately 20,000 to 1,000,000 sorted cells, with 10%, 30% or 50% of the purified RNA used. Naive CD8 T cells were FACS-sorted as CD8+CD4-CCR7+CD45RA+ on a BD FACSAria II into RLT Plus buffer. To test detection sensitivity, Jurkat RNA equal to ten TCR copies was added to samples of about 17,000-1,100,000 naive CD8 T cells. Enrichment of CD8 T cells was performed with RosetteSep CD8+ T Cell Enrichment Cocktail and Ficoll-Paque, after which ACK red cell lysis was carried out. This entry is derived from a study of molecular identifiers for immune sequencing clone quantification (dated by TCRdb to 2017 to 2018). Notes on the research overall: For a replicate experiment, RNA from around 20,000 or 99,000 naive CD8 T cells was divided into five aliquots, of which four were sequenced. This methods study benchmarked molecular-identifier clustering-based TCR repertoire sequencing (MIDCIRS) and TCR RNA copy counting, using CD8 T cells to do so. The paper's findings and limits, for the study overall: Modeling gave around 3 recovered TCR RNA copies per cell versus about 10 by digital PCR, implying roughly 29% capture efficiency. The naive libraries included spiked-in Jurkat TCR RNA (10 copies' worth), and this RNA is not part of the donor repertoire. Highly expanded clone sizes could be underestimated if identical TCR molecules share a barcode. Spiked-in Jurkat TCR RNA equivalent to a single cell was reported to be detectable even among 850,000 to 1,000,000 naive CD8 T cells. When barcode sub-clustering was omitted, TCR diversity was inflated by chimeric consensus sequences, with chimeras reaching as high as 47%. Clones above 20 RNA copies held over 99% of molecules in CMV-specific effector cells but under 1% in naive cells.

The library was generated by PCR. Sequencing used an Illumina HiSeq 4000. Bulk TCR libraries were made following a previously described method, with the TCR primers given in Table S5. Total RNA was purified with the Qiagen AllPrep DNA/RNA kit. Before analysis, reads from multiple sequencing runs of one library were combined. The source study handled its data this way. Only reads with exact TCR constant sequence were kept, trimmed to 150 nt, and grouped by their 12-nt molecular barcodes. Reads inside each barcode group were sub-clustered using a 15% Levenshtein threshold, and a quality-weighted consensus sequence was constructed for each RNA molecule. Non-functional sequences were excluded, and lower-count sequences lying one edit away from another sequence were also excluded. On the basis of fitting two negative binomial distributions, barcode sub-clusters with fewer than 20% of the maximum read count were discarded. TCRdb itself trimmed the public reads at Q25 with fastp, ran MiXCR and retained productive beta chains. Every CDR3 protein is listed once, alongside the most common genes and DNA of its rows. TCRdb, not the original authors, processed these V and J calls. This sample is represented by 300,000 to 350,000 distinct CDR3 sequences; 20% to 25% of them were singletons. The top ten constitute 0.81% of the sample.

This clonotype was sampled from a human donor in good health. Some libraries in this study had Jurkat cell RNA spiked in. Sequenced: naive CD8+ T cells from blood, with Jurkat cell RNA spiked in. Reading the label with the study, this specimen's cell subset or site is: FACS-sorted CD8+CD4-CCR7+CD45RA+ naive T cells.

The base sequence is TGTGCCAGCAGTGCCGGGACAGCATTCCCTGAAGCTTTCTTT. The resulting protein is CASSAGTAFPEAFF. The chain links TRBV2 with TRBJ1-1; TRBD1 aligns with 7 central bases. Via the germline V gene, CDR1 is SNHLY and CDR2 FYNNEI. The CDR3 contains 14 residues, cysteine and phenylalanine counted. Just the 42-base CDR3 DNA is kept, in frame starting at base 1. Ends trimmed: V by 4 bases, J by 6 bases; bases unmatched to a gene: 8.